The T cell receptor (beta chain) described here comes from a study of T cells after yellow fever vaccination. The CDR3 covers 14 residues. Germline loops: CDR1 SGHRS, CDR2 YFSETQ. The V segment lost 4 bases and the J segment 12 bases; nucleotides outside the gene matches: 13. Overall study results and limits: Clones from primary vaccination mostly reappeared after the booster (roughly 97% CD4, less than 90% CD8).

They built TCR cDNA with 5'RACE template switching, a step that put in a universal primer site and UMIs. TCRdb re-called the 5' RACE reads with MiXCR, one entry per CDR3 protein. The table includes approximately 300,000 distinct CDR3 sequences, around 6.8% detected once. On this clonotype itself: The antigen is undetermined.

Sequencing used PBMCs, obtained around 45 days after the first yellow fever vaccination. The chain couples TRBV5-1 to TRBJ2-1; 7 nucleotides agree with TRBD1. This receptor was taken from a young man who received the YFV17D yellow fever vaccine. Here the CDR3 reads CASSPQGDLLAQFF. Here the CDR3 DNA reads TGCGCCAGCAGCCCCCAGGGGGACCTACTGGCGCAGTTCTTC.